Listed below are T cell receptor beta chains from one sample, sequenced in a study of regulatory T cells in long-lasting Graves disease. TCRdb redid the calling of the multiplex PCR reads with MiXCR, one entry per CDR3 protein. The sample holds a few hundred thousand distinct CDR3 sequences, 12% to 15% seen once. These data also formed part of another study, on T cells in Graves' hyperthyroidism and ophthalmopathy.

Sequenced material: peripheral blood mononuclear cells (PBMCs), taken at new diagnosis, from a patient treated with antithyroid drugs. These receptors originate from a woman aged 50 to 65 with Graves disease. The CDR3 runs from the conserved cysteine through the conserved F or W. A D gene is named only where the DNA matches it firmly. The size entry is marked missing in some rows and otherwise reads once, few, many or a size class.

.	TRBJ2-4	TRBV4-1	.	CASSDINIQYF	TGCGCCAGCAGCGACATAAACATTCAGTACTTC
.	TRBJ2-2	TRBV27	many	CASSTKGVGELFF	TGTGCCAGCAGCACGAAGGGGGTCGGGGAGCTGTTTTTT
TRBD2	TRBJ2-1	TRBV28	many	CASSLPRRRLAGGNEQFF	TGTGCCAGCAGTTTGCCCCGGCGGCGGTTAGCGGGGGGGAATGAGCAGTTCTTC
TRBD1	TRBJ2-1	TRBV27	many	CASSKTGTYNEQFF	TGTGCCAGCAGTAAGACAGGGACCTACAATGAGCAGTTCTTC
TRBD2	TRBJ2-2	TRBV6-9	many	CASSYSGVETGELFF	TGTGCCAGCAGTTATAGCGGGGTTGAGACCGGGGAGCTGTTTTTT
TRBD2	TRBJ2-5	TRBV5-1	many	CASSLGVSGDQETQYF	TGCGCCAGCAGCTTGGGGGTTAGCGGGGACCAAGAGACCCAGTACTTC
.	TRBJ1-1	TRBV12-3/TRBV12-4	many	CASSPTPYALMNTEAFF	TGTGCCAGCAGCCCCACTCCTTACGCGCTAATGAACACTGAAGCTTTCTTT
.	TRBJ2-1	TRBV6-9	many	CASSYPNNEQFF	TGTGCCAGCAGTTACCCTAACAATGAGCAGTTCTTC
.	TRBJ2-7	TRBV2	many	CASSDSRPSPSYEQYF	TGTGCCAGCAGTGATAGTCGGCCGTCCCCATCCTACGAGCAGTACTTC
.	TRBJ2-2	TRBV3-1	many	CASSQDSGAGELFF	TGTGCCAGCAGCCAAGACTCGGGGGCCGGGGAGCTGTTTTTT
.	TRBJ2-4	TRBV5-6	.	CASSLGRKIQYF	TGTGCCAGCAGCTTGGGGAGAAAAATTCAGTACTTC
TRBD2	TRBJ2-3	TRBV3-1	few	CASSQGKIPGLVPDTQYF	TGTGCCAGCAGCCAAGGCAAAATTCCGGGACTAGTACCCGATACGCAGTATTTT
.	TRBJ2-7	TRBV30	.	CAWSAGQDYEQYF	TGTGCCTGGAGTGCAGGGCAAGACTACGAGCAGTACTTC
.	TRBJ1-6	TRBV9	few	CASSVDSTGRSPLHF	TGTGCCAGCAGCGTAGATTCAACAGGCCGATCACCCCTCCACTTT
TRBD2	TRBJ2-1	TRBV18	many	CASSYAGEDNEQFF	TGTGCCAGCTCTTACGCGGGAGAGGACAATGAGCAGTTCTTC
.	TRBJ1-1	TRBV9	few	CASGVVGTEAFF	TGTGCCAGCGGAGTGGTCGGCACTGAAGCTTTCTTT
.	TRBJ2-7	TRBV5-1	many	CASSLGRQPQYF	TGCGCCAGCAGCTTGGGAAGACAGCCACAGTACTTC
TRBD2	TRBJ2-7	TRBV27	many	CASSLSTSGSSYEQYF	TGTGCCAGCAGTTTATCGACTAGCGGTAGCTCCTACGAGCAGTACTTC
.	TRBJ1-3	TRBV6-2/TRBV6-3	.	CASSYDSFSGNTIYF	TGTGCCAGCAGTTACGACAGCTTCTCTGGAAACACCATATATTTT
TRBD2	TRBJ2-4	TRBV3-1	.	CASSQGLAGVGAKNIQYF	TGTGCCAGCAGCCAGGGACTAGCGGGAGTGGGAGCCAAAAACATTCAGTACTTC
.	TRBJ2-1	TRBV10-3	.	CAISEVDRKQGYNEQFF	TGTGCCATCAGTGAGGTAGATAGAAAACAGGGCTACAATGAGCAGTTCTTC
TRBD2	TRBJ2-1	TRBV28	many	CASSPGLAGLGYNEQFF	TGTGCCAGCAGTCCAGGACTAGCGGGGCTAGGCTACAATGAGCAGTTCTTC
.	TRBJ2-6	TRBV5-1	few	CASSLSAGAGANVLTF	TGCGCCAGCAGCTTGTCCGCCGGGGCTGGGGCCAACGTCCTGACTTTC
.	TRBJ2-3	TRBV6-5	many	CASSSLSLSTDTQYF	TGTGCCAGCAGTTCCCTTAGTTTGAGCACAGATACGCAGTATTTT
.	TRBJ2-4	TRBV30	few	CAWTDPGINIQYF	TGTGCCTGGACCGACCCTGGAATAAACATTCAGTACTTC
.	TRBJ1-2	TRBV5-6	.	CASSPGSSYGYTF	TGTGCCAGCAGCCCCGGGTCGAGCTATGGCTACACCTTC
TRBD2	TRBJ2-7	TRBV28	few	CASSFGMAAGGYEQYF	TGTGCCAGCAGTTTCGGAATGGCCGCGGGGGGGTACGAGCAGTACTTC
TRBD2	TRBJ2-5	TRBV28	.	CASSFSLPRLAGSKETQYF	TGTGCCAGCAGTTTTTCCTTACCGAGACTAGCGGGATCAAAAGAGACCCAGTACTTC
.	TRBJ2-7	TRBV29-1	.	CSVERRGASEQYF	TGCAGCGTTGAGAGGCGGGGTGCCTCCGAGCAGTACTTC
.	TRBJ2-2	TRBV18	.	CASSPFLRDRYQETGELFF	TGTGCCAGCTCACCGTTTTTGCGGGACCGATACCAAGAGACCGGGGAGCTGTTTTTT
.	TRBJ1-4	TRBV7-9	few	CASSLAQSNEKLFF	TGTGCCAGCAGCTTAGCCCAGTCTAATGAAAAACTGTTTTTT
.	TRBJ1-5	TRBV5-8	.	CASTPLGRDHQPQHF	TGTGCCAGCACTCCTCTAGGCAGGGATCATCAGCCCCAGCATTTT